The 17 T cell receptor beta chains listed next were all sequenced from one sample in a study of beta chain features in type 1 diabetes. Of the isolated RNA, all was reverse transcribed, and so the sequenced material was expressed TCRB transcripts. Repertoires were generated with immunoSEQ multiplex PCR, while TCRdb's copy carries only in-frame clones and drops some. This sample has about 360,000 clones, with about 12% found just once. Sequencing input: naive CD4+ T cells from blood. The receptors were gathered from a man aged 18 to 29 in good health.

About this clone itself: The same CDR3 also results from other DNA sequences found in this sample. The chain carries TRBV7-2 and TRBJ2-7; no reliable D call. The CDR3 runs to 12 residues. Germline CDR1 and CDR2: SGHTA and FQGNSA. V was clipped by 6 bases and J by 0 bases, with 6 bases between them. The CDR3, as DNA: TGTGCCAGCAGTCCTAACTCCTACGAGCAGTACTTC. Its protein is CASSPNSYEQYF.

The V call is TRBV18, the J call TRBJ1-2; D uncertain. The V end lost 3 bases, the J end lost 2 bases, and 10 bases lay between the germline ends. Germline V lookup: CDR1 KGHSH, CDR2 LQKENI. CDR3 length equals 14 residues. CDR3 nucleotide sequence: TGTGCCAGCTCACCCCAATCGGGGAACTATGGCTACACCTTC. Protein: CASSPQSGNYGYTF.

V and J are TRBV9 and TRBJ2-5, with a tentative D call TRBD1 (8 bases). This CDR3 comprises 13 residues. Trimming took off 6 bases at V and 5 bases at J, with 14 bases between the two ends. The germline gives CDR1 SGDLS, CDR2 YYNGEE. The CDR3 sequence is CASNDRGGETQYF. CDR3 nucleotide sequence: TGTGCCAGCAACGACAGGGGAGGGGAGACCCAGTACTTC.

CDR3 residues: CASSDAGRGYTF. The CDR3 DNA reads as TGTGCCAGCAGTGACGCAGGTCGTGGCTACACCTTC. The gene calls are TRBV2 and TRBJ1-2; no clear D gene. This CDR3 region has 12 residues. Germline values: CDR1 SNHLY, CDR2 FYNNEI. Between the trimmed V and J ends, which lost 3 bases and 7 bases, there was a span of 9 bases.

A few counts support this clone. V is TRBV14 and J is TRBJ2-1; 8 bases map to TRBD2. CDR3 length: 15 residues. Germline assignment: CDR1 SGHDN and CDR2 FVKESK. J lost 9 bases, V lost 0 bases, and 7 bases had no gene match. The CDR3 here is CASSQEGLVFREQFF. In DNA, the CDR3 is TGTGCCAGCAGCCAAGAGGGACTAGTTTTTCGTGAGCAGTTCTTC.

V is TRBV11-2 and J is TRBJ1-1, with 7 bases that match TRBD1. V dropped 5 bases and J dropped 0; count of bases not matched to a gene: 6. CDR3 size: 15 residues. CDR1 and CDR2 from the germline V gene are SGHAT and FQNNGV. This chain's CDR3 is CASSPRTGMNTEAFF. The CDR3 region has the DNA TGTGCCAGCAGCCCGAGGACAGGAATGAACACTGAAGCTTTCTTT. Variable domain in full (rest from reference TRBV11-2 and TRBJ1-1): EAGVAQSPRYKIIEKRQSVAFWCNPISGHATLYWYQQILGQGPKLLIQFQNNGVVDDSQLPKDRFSAERLKGVDSTLKIQPAKLEDSAVYLCASSPRTGMNTEAFFGQGTRLTVV.

This clone occurred a few times. This rearrangement joins TRBV7-2 to TRBJ2-3; a possible D gene is TRBD2 (7 bases). CDR1 and CDR2 (germline): SGHTA, FQGNSA. CDR3 length equals 15 residues. Trimming cost V 6 bases and J 3 bases, with 16 bases left between them. CDR3 residues: CASRLSRGATDTQYF. CDR3 DNA sequence: TGTGCCAGCAGGTTAAGTCGGGGGGCTACAGATACGCAGTATTTT.

The chain carries TRBV4-1 and TRBJ1-6; D perhaps matches TRBD1 (5 bases). Germline CDR1 MGHRA, CDR2 YSYEKL. This CDR3 is built from 16 residues. Trimming removed 1 base at V and 0 bases at J, with 7 bases between. The CDR3 region is CASSQGQSSYNSPLHF. The CDR3 nucleotides are TGCGCCAGCAGCCAAGGACAGAGCTCCTATAATTCACCCCTCCACTTT.

V gene TRBV9 combines with J gene TRBJ2-5; D is possibly TRBD2 (6 bases). Trimming took off 1 base at V and 1 base at J, with 14 bases between the two ends. CDR3 length: 16 residues. CDR1 and CDR2 (germline): SGDLS, YYNGEE. CDR3: CASSVSLGGPQETQYF. In DNA, the CDR3 is TGTGCCAGCAGCGTATCTCTGGGGGGTCCCCAAGAGACCCAGTACTTC.

This clone was seen a few times. This rearrangement joins TRBV19 to TRBJ2-5; TRBD1 agrees at 7 bases. The CDR3 length is 16 residues. V was pared by 3 bases and J by 3 bases, with 10 bases of the junction left unmatched. CDR1 and CDR2 (germline): LNHDA, SQIVND (reference sequence). DNA of the CDR3: TGTGCCAGTAGTATTTCTGTAGGGGGCCAAGAAGAGACCCAGTACTTC. Amino acid sequence: CASSISVGGQEETQYF.

V usage is TRBV7-3 and J usage is TRBJ1-4; a weak D match, TRBD1 (6 bases). V was shortened by 3 bases and J by 4 bases, with 9 bases between the two germline ends. There are 14 residues in the CDR3. Germline V gives CDR1 SGHTA, CDR2 FQGTGA. The CDR3 coding sequence is TGTGCCAGCAGCTTGAGAGGGGGTAATGAAAAACTGTTTTTT. Amino acid sequence: CASSLRGGNEKLFF.

The chain is built from TRBV27 and TRBJ2-5; 8 bases match TRBD1. Trimming at V came to 5 bases and at J to 3 bases, leaving 8 bases not matched to a gene. CDR3 length equals 15 residues. Germline V gives CDR1 MNHEY, CDR2 SMNVEV (reference sequence). CDR3 sequence reads: CASSPGTGAKETQYF. The CDR3 region has the DNA TGTGCCAGCAGTCCCGGGACAGGAGCCAAAGAGACCCAGTACTTC.

The chain carries TRBV5-1 and TRBJ2-1; 8 nucleotides line up with TRBD2. V shed 0 bases and J 12 bases; nucleotides not matched to a gene: 8. Germline V lookup: CDR1 SGHRS, CDR2 YFSETQ. This CDR3 is 14 amino acids long. The CDR3 protein is CASSLVSTAGAQFF. The CDR3 DNA reads TGCGCCAGCAGCTTGGTTTCGACAGCGGGAGCGCAGTTCTTC.

The chain has TRBV7-9 and TRBJ2-7; D call uncertain. V was cut by 1 base and J by 8 bases, with 6 bases left in between. In germline, CDR1 is SEHNR, CDR2 FQNEAQ (reference sequence). The CDR3 consists of 11 residues. This CDR3 reads CASSLEEKQYF. CDR3 nucleotides: TGTGCCAGCAGCTTAGAGGAGAAGCAGTACTTC.

As for this clone: The identical CDR3 is also encoded by other nucleotide sequences in the sample. This chain connects TRBV20-1 to TRBJ1-2; D is unresolved. Trimming took 6 bases from V and 4 from J, leaving 9 bases between them. CDR1 is DFQATT and CDR2 is SNEGSKA in the germline V gene (reference sequence). CDR3 length: 11 residues. CDR3 region: CSASGFYGYTF. The CDR3 DNA reads as TGCAGTGCATCGGGATTCTATGGCTACACCTTC.

V gene TRBV30 combines with J gene TRBJ2-2, with a weak D call TRBD2 (6 bases). This CDR3 has 12 amino acids. Germline CDR1 is GTSNPN and CDR2 is SVGIG (reference sequence). The CDR3 DNA sequence: TGTGCGGGGGGACGGGTCGCCGGGGAGCTGTTTTTT. Amino acid sequence: CAGGRVAGELFF.

This clone has only a few counts. J is TRBJ1-4 and V is TRBV2; 8 bases line up with TRBD1. J gave up 3 bases and V 10 bases, and 7 bases lay outside the gene matches. This CDR3 is built from 14 residues. In germline, CDR1 is SNHLY, CDR2 FYNNEI. The CDR3 region is CATQGVTANEKLFF. The CDR3 bases are TGTGCCACACAGGGGGTGACGGCTAATGAAAAACTGTTTTTT.